The 10 T cell receptor beta chains below come from one sample, sequenced in a study of T-cell reconstitution after alpha-beta-depleted transplantation in children. Unique molecular identifiers were incorporated into the prepared TCRbeta library. TCRdb re-called the PCR reads through MiXCR, storing one row per CDR3 protein. The sample lists over 45,000 distinct CDR3 sequences; 44% were seen once. Sequencing used PBMCs, mostly from graft donor cells, obtained 360 days after TCRalphabeta/CD19-depleted stem cell transplant. The receptors here all came from a male patient between 10 and 17 years old who had a stem cell transplant for acute lymphoblastic leukemia, so the T cells may come from the graft donor.

The gene calls are TRBV7-6 and TRBJ2-7; D call uncertain. The CDR3 has 13 amino acids. Germline V CDR1 and CDR2: SGHVS, FNYEAQ. Trimming cost V 1 base and J 4 bases, with 8 bases left between them. The CDR3 sequence: CASSLEAEYEQYF. In nucleotides, the CDR3 is TGTGCCAGCAGCTTAGAGGCGGAGTACGAGCAGTACTTC.

The chain has TRBV5-1 and TRBJ2-3; the D gene is possibly TRBD2 (6 bases). Trimming removed 5 bases at V and 0 bases at J, with 13 bases between. The CDR3 has 15 amino acids. Germline lookup yields CDR1 SGHRS and CDR2 YFSETQ. The CDR3, as DNA: TGCGCCAGCAGAGCCTCAGGGACTAGCACAGATACGCAGTATTTT. Translation: CASRASGTSTDTQYF.

The chain joins TRBV29-1 to TRBJ1-5, with 7 bases lining up with TRBD1. CDR3 size: 13 residues. Germline V gene data show CDR1 as SQVTM and CDR2 as ANQGSEA. The junction had 4 bases not matched to a gene; V was cut back by 6 bases and J by 2 bases. This CDR3 reads CSVGDSRNQPQHF. Here the CDR3 DNA reads TGCAGCGTGGGGGACAGCCGCAATCAGCCCCAGCATTTT.

J is TRBJ2-3 and V is TRBV10-3; perhaps TRBD2 as D (5 bases). The CDR3 contains 13 residues. V lost 8 bases, J lost 1 base, and 10 bases lay in between. Looked up from germline, CDR1 is ENHRY and CDR2 is SYGVKD. The CDR3 DNA follows: TGTGCCATCCGAGGGCTCCGCACAGATACGCAGTATTTT. Translating gives CAIRGLRTDTQYF.

This chain links TRBV20-1 with TRBJ2-7, with D possibly being TRBD1 or TRBD2 (5 bases each). Trimming took 0 bases from V and 5 from J, leaving 17 bases between them. The CDR3 loop spans 15 amino acids. Germline loops: CDR1 DFQATT, CDR2 SNEGSKA (reference sequence). In DNA, the CDR3 is TGCAGTGCTAGAGATAAGGTAGCGTTAGGGGACGAGCAGTACTTC. Its translation: CSARDKVALGDEQYF.

The rearrangement joins TRBV27 to TRBJ1-5; D uncertain. Trimming pared 3 bases from V and 2 bases from J, leaving 5 bases between. This CDR3 is 13 amino acids long. CDR1 and CDR2 from the germline V gene are MNHEY and SMNVEV (reference sequence). The CDR3 nucleotides are TGTGCCAGCAGTTTTGCGGGCAATCAGCCCCAGCATTTT. Its translation is CASSFAGNQPQHF.

V and J are TRBV12-3 or TRBV12-4 and TRBJ2-1; 12 positions match TRBD1. V trimming: 6 bases; J trimming: 6 bases; junction bases outside the gene matches: 6. This CDR3 spans 15 amino acids. CDR3 in DNA: TGTGCCAGCAGGCCACCGGGACAGGGGGCCAATGAGCAGTTCTTC. Translated: CASRPPGQGANEQFF.

This clonotype was observed a few times. This rearrangement joins TRBV7-2 to TRBJ1-1; perhaps TRBD1 as D (5 bases). V was clipped by 4 bases and J by 4 bases, with 13 bases between them. Per the germline V gene, CDR1 is SGHTA and CDR2 is FQGNSA. The CDR3 spans 14 residues. The CDR3 sequence: CASSSTWGGTEAFF. CDR3 bases: TGTGCCAGCAGCTCGACCTGGGGGGGCACTGAAGCTTTCTTT.

This clonotype was seen a single time. The V and J genes are TRBV19 and TRBJ1-2; D remains unclear. This CDR3 is built from 12 residues. With 3 bases removed from V and 3 bases from J, the gap between germline ends came to 5 bases. In germline, CDR1 is LNHDA, CDR2 SQIVND (reference sequence). The CDR3 DNA follows: TGTGCCAGTAGTATTGGCGACTATGGCTACACCTTC. It specifies CASSIGDYGYTF.

The chain carries TRBV5-5 and TRBJ1-1; 7 positions match TRBD1. The CDR3 spans 14 residues. J lost 1 base, V lost 6 bases, and 6 bases had no gene match. Germline V lookup: CDR1 SGHKS, CDR2 YYEKEE (reference sequence). This CDR3 is CASMTGWANTEAFF. The CDR3 region has the DNA TGTGCCAGCATGACAGGGTGGGCGAACACTGAAGCTTTCTTT.